This T cell receptor beta chain is from a study of T cells expressing NK-cell markers. The CDR3 is 12 residues long. CDR1 is MDHEN and CDR2 is SYDVKM in the germline V gene. TCRdb processed the 5' RACE reads again and assigns one entry to each CDR3 protein, with no DNA. The data include around 550,000 distinct CDR3 sequences; the top ten clones carry approximately 3.6%. Sequencing was carried out using blood T cells: a sorted CD56 or NKG2C T cell subset, CD4+ or CD8+ T cells, or bulk PBMC T cells (not recorded which). This sequence was found in a man aged 18 to 35 in good health. The chain uses TRBV28 and TRBJ2-1; TCRdb calls TRBD2, which cannot be checked without DNA. This chain's CDR3 is CAITSGSNAQFF. The full variable domain, its missing parts supplied by reference TRBV28 and TRBJ2-1, is DVKVTQSSRYLVKRTGEKVFLECVQDMDHENMFWYRQDPGLGLRLIYFSYDVKMKEKGDIPEGYSVSREKKERFSLILESASTNQTSMYLCAITSGSNAQFFGPGTRLTVL.